The clone carrying this T cell receptor beta chain was seen repeatedly, ten times or more. Antigen specificity is unknown. This specimen comes from a study of CD8 T cells in ankylosing spondylitis. Study conclusions and caveats: Seven or eight highly homologous variants made up a TCR beta motif, and this motif appeared characteristic of ankylosing spondylitis blood.

TCRdb re-derived calls from the 5' RACE reads in MiXCR, one entry per CDR3 protein. In the table there are about 69,000 distinct CDR3 sequences, roughly 5.3% of which are singletons. The germline gives CDR1 LNHDA, CDR2 SQIVND (reference sequence). V dropped 6 bases and J dropped 5 bases, with 14 bases sitting between them. The CDR3 runs 14 residues. The sample taken for sequencing was blood, either unsorted or a sorted T cell fraction (not recorded which). The V gene is TRBV19, the J gene TRBJ2-1, with D uncertain. The clonotype originates from a male donor with ankylosing spondylitis or in good health (not recorded which). This CDR3 is CASRPSDWDNEQFF. In DNA, the CDR3 is TGTGCCAGTAGACCGAGCGACTGGGACAATGAGCAGTTCTTC.